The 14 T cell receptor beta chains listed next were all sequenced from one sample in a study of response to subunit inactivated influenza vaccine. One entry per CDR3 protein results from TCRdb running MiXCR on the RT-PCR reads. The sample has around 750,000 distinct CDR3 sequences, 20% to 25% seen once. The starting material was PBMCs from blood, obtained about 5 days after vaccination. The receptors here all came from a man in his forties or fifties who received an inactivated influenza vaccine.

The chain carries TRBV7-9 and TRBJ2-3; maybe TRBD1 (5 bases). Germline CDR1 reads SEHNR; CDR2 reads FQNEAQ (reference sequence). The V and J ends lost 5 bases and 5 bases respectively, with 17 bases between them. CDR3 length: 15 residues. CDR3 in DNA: TGTGCCAGCAGCCTACCAGGGATCCGTGGAGATACGCAGTATTTT. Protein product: CASSLPGIRGDTQYF.

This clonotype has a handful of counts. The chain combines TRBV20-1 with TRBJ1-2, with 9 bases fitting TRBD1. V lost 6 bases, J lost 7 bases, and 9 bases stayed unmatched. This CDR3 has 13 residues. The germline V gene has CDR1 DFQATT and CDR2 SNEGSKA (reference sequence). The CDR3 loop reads CSAPPGQGRGYTF. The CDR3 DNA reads TGCAGTGCCCCGCCGGGACAGGGACGTGGCTACACCTTC.

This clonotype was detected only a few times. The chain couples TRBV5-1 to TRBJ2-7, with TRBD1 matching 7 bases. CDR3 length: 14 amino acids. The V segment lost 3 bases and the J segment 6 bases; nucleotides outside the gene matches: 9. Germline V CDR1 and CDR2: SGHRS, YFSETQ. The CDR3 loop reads CASSWASGQSEQYF. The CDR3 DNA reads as TGCGCCAGCAGCTGGGCCTCGGGACAGAGCGAGCAGTACTTC.

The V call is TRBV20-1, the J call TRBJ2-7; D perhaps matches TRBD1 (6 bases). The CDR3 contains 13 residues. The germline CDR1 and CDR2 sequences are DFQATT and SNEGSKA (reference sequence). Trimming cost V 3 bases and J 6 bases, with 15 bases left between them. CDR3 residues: CSASVWGRFEQYF. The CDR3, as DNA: TGCAGTGCTAGCGTGTGGGGGCGTTTCGAGCAGTACTTC.

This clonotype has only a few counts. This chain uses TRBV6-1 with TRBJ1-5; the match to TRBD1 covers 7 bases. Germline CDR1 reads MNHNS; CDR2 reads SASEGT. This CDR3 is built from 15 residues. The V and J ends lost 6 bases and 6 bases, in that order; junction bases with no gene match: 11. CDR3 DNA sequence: TGTGCCAGCAGAACAGACAGGGAGCGGGGTCAGCCCCAGCATTTT. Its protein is CASRTDRERGQPQHF.

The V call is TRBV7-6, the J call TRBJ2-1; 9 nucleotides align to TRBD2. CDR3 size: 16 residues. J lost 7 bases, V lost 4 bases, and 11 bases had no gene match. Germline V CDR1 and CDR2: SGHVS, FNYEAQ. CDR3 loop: CASSYIAGERVNEQFF. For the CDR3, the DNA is TGTGCCAGCAGCTACATAGCGGGAGAGAGGGTTAATGAGCAGTTCTTC.

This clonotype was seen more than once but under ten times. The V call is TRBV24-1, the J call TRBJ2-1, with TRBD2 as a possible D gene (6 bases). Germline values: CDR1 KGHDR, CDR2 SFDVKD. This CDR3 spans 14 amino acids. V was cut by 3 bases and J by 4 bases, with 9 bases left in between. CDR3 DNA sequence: TGTGCCACCAGTGATCCCGGGGGTTACAATGAGCAGTTCTTC. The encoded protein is CATSDPGGYNEQFF.

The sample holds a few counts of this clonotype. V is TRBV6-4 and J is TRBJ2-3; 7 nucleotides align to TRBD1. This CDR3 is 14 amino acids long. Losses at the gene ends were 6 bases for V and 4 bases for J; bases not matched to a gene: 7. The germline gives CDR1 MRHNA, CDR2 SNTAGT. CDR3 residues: CASSEGTASDTQYF. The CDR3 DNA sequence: TGTGCCAGCAGCGAAGGGACAGCTTCAGATACGCAGTATTTT.

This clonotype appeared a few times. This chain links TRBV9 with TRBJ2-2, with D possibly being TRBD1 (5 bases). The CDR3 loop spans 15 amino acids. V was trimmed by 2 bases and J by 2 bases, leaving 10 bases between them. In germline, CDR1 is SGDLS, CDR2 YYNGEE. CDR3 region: CASSVQGTNTGELFF. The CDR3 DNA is TGTGCCAGCAGCGTCCAGGGCACCAACACCGGGGAGCTGTTTTTT.

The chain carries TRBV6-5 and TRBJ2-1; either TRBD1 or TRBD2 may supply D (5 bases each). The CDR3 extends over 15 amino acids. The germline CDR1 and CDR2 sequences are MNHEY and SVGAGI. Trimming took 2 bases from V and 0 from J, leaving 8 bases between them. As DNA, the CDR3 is TGTGCCAGCAGTTACGAGGGGAACTCCTACAATGAGCAGTTCTTC. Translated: CASSYEGNSYNEQFF.

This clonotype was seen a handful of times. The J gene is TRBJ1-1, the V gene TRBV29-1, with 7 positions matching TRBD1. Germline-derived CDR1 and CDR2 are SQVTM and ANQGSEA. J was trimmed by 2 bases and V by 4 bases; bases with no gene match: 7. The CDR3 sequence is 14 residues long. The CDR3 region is CSVAPRQGNTEAFF. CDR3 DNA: TGCAGCGTTGCTCCCCGACAGGGTAACACTGAAGCTTTCTTT.

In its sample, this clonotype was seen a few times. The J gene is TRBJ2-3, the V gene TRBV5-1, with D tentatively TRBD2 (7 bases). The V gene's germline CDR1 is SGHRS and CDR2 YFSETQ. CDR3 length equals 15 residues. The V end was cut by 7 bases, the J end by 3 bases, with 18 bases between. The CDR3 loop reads CASGSGGGSTDTQYF. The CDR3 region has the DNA TGCGCCAGCGGTTCTGGGGGGGGCTCAACAGATACGCAGTATTTT.

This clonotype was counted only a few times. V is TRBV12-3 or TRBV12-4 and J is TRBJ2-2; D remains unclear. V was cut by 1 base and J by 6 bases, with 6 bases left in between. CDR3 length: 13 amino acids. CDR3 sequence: CASSLGSPGELFF. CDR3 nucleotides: TGTGCCAGCAGTTTAGGCAGCCCCGGGGAGCTGTTTTTT.

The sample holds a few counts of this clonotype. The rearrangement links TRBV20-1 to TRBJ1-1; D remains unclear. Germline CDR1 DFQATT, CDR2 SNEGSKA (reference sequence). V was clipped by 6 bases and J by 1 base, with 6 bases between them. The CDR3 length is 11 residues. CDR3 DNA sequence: TGCAGTGCCTTCTCGAACACTGAAGCTTTCTTT. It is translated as CSAFSNTEAFF.